This T cell receptor beta chain was sequenced in a study of blood T cells in healthy people across ages. Through a sample-barcoded 5' primer and a J-beta primer mix, a second PCR was run for roughly 6 to 11 cycles. A template-switch adaptor that had 12 random nucleotides put a tag on each cDNA molecule. TCRdb redid the calling of the 5' RACE reads with MiXCR, one entry per CDR3 protein. The table records 1.5 million to 2 million distinct CDR3 sequences, roughly 28% of them present only once. Whole-study results and caveats: While age rose, TCR beta diversity per million T cells dropped in a roughly linear way.

The CDR3 has 15 amino acids. CDR1 and CDR2 (germline): SGHRS, YFSETQ. Trimming at V came to 4 bases and at J to 6 bases, leaving 6 bases not matched to a gene. About this clonotype itself: Its specificity is not known.

The sample comprised blood. The chain recombines TRBV5-1 with TRBJ2-2; 10 positions match TRBD1. This clonotype was sampled from a woman aged 25 to 45 in good health. CDR3 coding DNA: TGCGCCAGCAGCGGGGACAGGGGAGTCTCCGGGGAGCTGTTTTTT. It is translated as CASSGDRGVSGELFF. The full variable domain, rest sourced from reference TRBV5-1 and TRBJ2-2, is KAGVTQTPRYLIKTRGQQVTLSCSPISGHRSVSWYQQTPGQGLQFLFEYFSETQRNKGNFPGRFSGRQFSNSRSEMNVSTLELGDSALYLCASSGDRGVSGELFFGEGSRLTVL.